The 25 T cell receptor beta chains listed next were all sequenced from one sample in a study of blood T cell repertoires in COVID-19. Generated by immunoSEQ multiplex PCR, the TCRdb table keeps only in-frame clones and is missing some. The sample records fewer than 150,000 clones, around 88% being singletons. Sample: peripheral blood. The receptors come from a human donor in a cohort sampled during active COVID-19.

In its sample, this clone was seen once. The CDR3 nucleotides are TGTGCCAGCAGCCGTGGGCGCACAGATACGCAGTATTTT. It encodes CASSRGRTDTQYF. The rearrangement uses TRBV7-8 and TRBJ2-3, with no clear D. Germline V CDR1 and CDR2: SGHVS, FQNEAQ. Trimming cost V 5 bases and J 1 base, with 7 bases left between them. The CDR3 is 13 amino acids.

The sample holds one count of this clone. The rearrangement links TRBV4-3 to TRBJ2-3; 8 bases match TRBD2. Trimming removed 2 bases from V and 2 bases from J; junction bases left unmatched: 12. The CDR3 totals 18 residues. Germline V gene sequence: CDR1 LGHNA, CDR2 YSLEER. The CDR3 spells CASSQSSSGGHVTDTQYF. In DNA form, the CDR3 reads TGCGCCAGCAGCCAATCATCCAGCGGGGGCCACGTCACAGATACGCAGTATTTT.

The J gene is TRBJ1-2, the V gene TRBV19; TRBD1 matches at 8 bases. The CDR3 runs 15 residues. V lost 6 bases, J lost 6 bases, and 12 bases stayed unmatched. Germline CDR1 LNHDA, CDR2 SQIVND (reference sequence). CDR3 sequence: CASSSTGGPRNGYTF. In DNA form, the CDR3 reads TGTGCCAGTAGCAGCACAGGGGGACCCAGGAATGGCTACACCTTC.

This chain links TRBV4-1 with TRBJ2-3; TRBD1 matches 7 bases. Germline-derived CDR1 and CDR2 are MGHRA and YSYEKL. This CDR3 is built from 16 residues. J gave up 2 bases and V 1 base, and 6 bases lay outside the gene matches. For the CDR3, the DNA is TGCGCCAGCAGCCAAGTTAGAGGGGGCCCCACAGATACGCAGTATTTT. It specifies CASSQVRGGPTDTQYF.

This chain uses TRBV25-1 with TRBJ1-1; D is undetermined. The CDR3 has 13 residues. Germline-derived CDR1 and CDR2 are MGHDK and SYGVNS. V gave up 6 bases and J gave up 4 bases, with 12 bases separating them. CDR3 DNA sequence: TGTGCCAGCAGGCGGGCGGAAGGCACTGAAGCTTTCTTT. Translating gives CASRRAEGTEAFF.

This sequence joins TRBV3-1 (or the pseudogene TRBV3-2) and TRBJ2-1; 9 positions agree with TRBD1. Germline CDR1 is LGHDT and CDR2 is YNNKEL (reference sequence). This CDR3 comprises 15 residues. Trimming at V came to 7 bases and at J to 2 bases, leaving 6 bases not matched to a gene. DNA of the CDR3: TGTGCCAGCACCTCCCGGACAGGGGCCTACAATGAGCAGTTCTTC. It yields the protein CASTSRTGAYNEQFF.

V is TRBV2 and J is TRBJ1-5; D is ambiguous. The CDR3 runs 12 residues. Trimming removed 3 bases at V and 6 bases at J, with 6 bases between. The germline CDR1 and CDR2 sequences are SNHLY and FYNNEI. CDR3: CASSDYGQPQHF. As DNA, the CDR3 is TGTGCCAGCAGTGATTACGGTCAGCCCCAGCATTTT.

The chain employs TRBV4-2 and TRBJ1-6, with no clear D. The CDR3 runs to 14 residues. V was cut by 1 base and J by 10 bases, with 11 bases left in between. The germline V gene encodes CDR1 LGHNA and CDR2 YNFKEQ. In DNA form, the CDR3 reads TGTGCCAGCAGCCAAGTCTCCCTAGGATCACCCCTCCACTTT. Its translation: CASSQVSLGSPLHF.

The rearrangement joins TRBV2 to TRBJ1-2; D is unresolved. V dropped 2 bases and J dropped 1 base, with 5 bases sitting between them. The CDR3 sequence is 13 residues long. Germline CDR1 SNHLY, CDR2 FYNNEI. This CDR3 is CASSEQVNYGYTF. DNA of the CDR3: TGTGCCAGCAGTGAACAGGTTAACTATGGCTACACCTTC.

This chain joins TRBV5-1 and TRBJ1-4, with TRBD1 matching over 10 bases. The CDR3 loop spans 14 amino acids. From germline, CDR1 is SGHRS and CDR2 YFSETQ. V dropped 4 bases and J dropped 5; count of bases not matched to a gene: 2. The chain's CDR3 is CASSKGQGNEKLFF. The DNA of the CDR3 is TGCGCCAGCAGCAAGGGACAGGGGAATGAAAAACTGTTTTTT.

This rearrangement joins TRBV5-4 to TRBJ2-2; D may be TRBD2 (5 bases). The CDR3 contains 15 residues. Trimming shortened V by 3 bases and J by 0 bases, and 9 bases separated the two germline ends. Looked up from germline, CDR1 is SGHNT and CDR2 is YYREEE (reference sequence). The CDR3 region is CASSSGNPNTGELFF. CDR3 nucleotides: TGTGCCAGCAGCTCCGGGAATCCGAACACCGGGGAGCTGTTTTTT.

This clone appeared a single time. The rearrangement joins TRBV11-3 to TRBJ2-5; 12 bases map to TRBD1. The CDR3 extends over 15 amino acids. The germline gives CDR1 SGHNT, CDR2 YENEEA. J gave up 5 bases and V 5 bases, and 6 bases lay outside the gene matches. CDR3 in amino acids: CASSPGTGGLETQYF. The CDR3 DNA sequence: TGTGCCAGCAGCCCGGGGACAGGGGGCTTGGAGACCCAGTACTTC.

V gene TRBV7-3 combines with J gene TRBJ1-4, with 7 bases that match TRBD1. The CDR3 has 13 amino acids. V trimming: 2 bases; J trimming: 10 bases; junction bases outside the gene matches: 4. From germline, CDR1 is SGHTA and CDR2 FQGTGA. Here the CDR3 reads CASSLGAGGKLFF. The CDR3 DNA is TGTGCCAGCAGCTTAGGGGCAGGGGGAAAACTGTTTTTT.

The chain combines TRBV9 with TRBJ2-1; 9 nucleotides align to TRBD2. The CDR3 extends over 14 amino acids. The junction had 5 bases not matched to a gene; V was cut back by 3 bases and J by 7 bases. Looked up from germline, CDR1 is SGDLS and CDR2 is YYNGEE. CDR3: CASSGSGGPNEQFF. CDR3 nucleotide sequence: TGTGCCAGCAGCGGAAGCGGGGGGCCGAATGAGCAGTTCTTC.

The DNA of the CDR3 is TGCGCCAGCAGCTGGCAGACAGGGAACAATGAGCAGTTCTTC. Its translation is CASSWQTGNNEQFF. V usage is TRBV5-1 and J usage is TRBJ2-1; 7 bases match TRBD1. From germline, CDR1 is SGHRS and CDR2 YFSETQ. The CDR3 has 14 amino acids. The J segment lost 5 bases and the V segment lost 3 bases, leaving 5 bases of the junction unmatched.

This sequence joins TRBV4-1 and TRBJ1-2; a possible D gene is TRBD1 (6 bases). Trimming stripped 3 bases from V and 0 bases from J, with 11 bases between. The CDR3 runs 15 residues. The germline CDR1 and CDR2 sequences are MGHRA and YSYEKL. The CDR3 protein is CASSQDSPANYGYTF. In DNA, the CDR3 is TGCGCCAGCAGCCAGGACAGTCCAGCTAACTATGGCTACACCTTC.

The gene calls are TRBV7-9 and TRBJ2-7, with TRBD1 identical over 8 bases. The CDR3 runs to 12 residues. Germline V gene sequence: CDR1 SEHNR, CDR2 FQNEAQ (reference sequence). Trimming at V came to 8 bases and at J to 7 bases, leaving 7 bases not matched to a gene. The CDR3 nucleotides are TGTGCCAGCGCAGGACAGGGCGGGGAGCAGTACTTC. Protein: CASAGQGGEQYF.

This rearrangement joins TRBV5-6 to TRBJ2-5, with 7 bases matching TRBD1. This CDR3 spans 16 amino acids. Germline CDR1 is SGHDT and CDR2 is YYEEEE. V lost 5 bases, J lost 1 base, and 11 bases stayed unmatched. The CDR3 DNA is TGTGCCAGCAGGTGGGGACCCCGGGACAGCCAAGAGACCCAGTACTTC. Its translation: CASRWGPRDSQETQYF.

This chain uses TRBV4-2 with TRBJ2-7, with D perhaps matching TRBD2 (6 bases). From germline, CDR1 is LGHNA and CDR2 YNFKEQ. Trimming removed 0 bases from V and 4 bases from J, with 13 bases in between. The CDR3 consists of 15 residues. CDR3 DNA sequence: TGTGCCAGCAGCCAAGATCGCTTGGGGGGATACGAGCAGTACTTC. Translation: CASSQDRLGGYEQYF.

The chain links TRBV6-5 to TRBJ1-4; 7 nucleotides match TRBD1. Germline V gene sequence: CDR1 MNHEY, CDR2 SVGAGI. The trim removed 0 bases at V and 7 bases at J, leaving 8 bases unmatched. The CDR3 has 16 amino acids. The CDR3 reads CASSYSAGGGSEKLFF. In DNA form, the CDR3 reads TGTGCCAGCAGTTACTCGGCAGGGGGAGGAAGTGAAAAACTGTTTTTT.

The chain combines TRBV5-4 with TRBJ2-7; 11 bases match TRBD1. CDR1 and CDR2 (germline): SGHNT, YYREEE (reference sequence). With 4 bases clipped from V and 4 bases from J, the junction kept 7 bases outside the gene matches. This CDR3 region has 15 residues. The chain's CDR3 is CASSRRDRGVYEQYF. CDR3 in DNA: TGTGCCAGCAGCAGACGGGACAGGGGGGTGTACGAGCAGTACTTC.

The rearrangement joins TRBV30 to TRBJ1-6; D remains ambiguous. Deletions cut 2 bases from V and 8 bases from J, with 10 bases between. Germline CDR1 reads GTSNPN; CDR2 reads SVGIG (reference sequence). The CDR3 length is 13 residues. The CDR3 is CAWSYLGDSPLHF. DNA for the CDR3: TGTGCCTGGAGTTATTTGGGAGATTCACCCCTCCACTTT.

The V and J genes are TRBV7-2 and TRBJ2-5, with D possibly TRBD1 on 5 matching bases. V was trimmed by 2 bases and J by 5 bases, leaving 15 bases between them. Germline V CDR1 and CDR2: SGHTA, FQGNSA. The CDR3 covers 15 residues. The CDR3 sequence: CASSLSSRDLETQYF. CDR3 sequence (DNA): TGTGCCAGCAGCTTAAGCTCCAGGGATCTGGAGACCCAGTACTTC.

V is TRBV20-1 and J is TRBJ1-1; D call uncertain. Trimming took 2 bases from V and 5 from J, leaving 6 bases between them. The CDR3 sequence is 11 residues long. Germline CDR1 and CDR2: DFQATT and SNEGSKA (reference sequence). CDR3 sequence (DNA): TGCAGTGCTAGATCGGGGACTGAAGCTTTCTTT. This translates into CSARSGTEAFF.

The chain combines TRBV6-1 with TRBJ1-2; D gene unclear. CDR1 and CDR2 (germline): MNHNS, SASEGT. The V end was cut by 3 bases, the J end by 5 bases, with 16 bases between. This CDR3 is 15 amino acids long. Written as DNA, the CDR3 is TGTGCCAGCAGTGAGGGCGGTGGAGGGTTATATGGCTACACCTTC. This encodes CASSEGGGGLYGYTF.